This T cell receptor (beta chain) was sequenced for a study of cytomegalovirus exposure and HLA in healthy donors. Primers included in the PCR were 60 Vbeta and 13 Jbeta primers. Repertoires were generated with immunoSEQ multiplex PCR, while TCRdb's copy carries only in-frame clones and drops some. Of 95,000 or so clones listed, about 77% were seen once; the top ten hold 4.5% to 5%. Findings of the study overall: Later analysis identified a missense DCLRE1C variant that was linked to TCR beta V- and J-gene trimming. It was reported in a later analysis that an Asian-associated ancestry cluster showed fewer N-insertions than the approximately 700-donor mean.

Note on this clone: Its antigen is not identified.

From germline, CDR1 is SNHLY and CDR2 FYNNEI. There are 15 residues in the CDR3. V lost 3 bases and J lost 6; bases outside the gene matches: 10. V and J are TRBV2 and TRBJ2-7, with TRBD1 matching over 8 bases. Sequencing was carried out using PBMCs. This TCR was sampled from a woman in her 40s in good health and CMV-seronegative. The DNA of the CDR3 is TGTGCCAGCAGTGAGGGTGGCAGGGGGCTCGGCGAGCAGTACTTC. It specifies CASSEGGRGLGEQYF.